The T cell receptor beta chain under discussion was sequenced for a study of blood T cells in healthy people across ages. Germline lookup yields CDR1 LNHNV and CDR2 YYDKDF (reference sequence). The CDR3 loop spans 15 amino acids. The V end lost 0 bases, the J end lost 2 bases, and 10 bases lay between the germline ends. This clonotype was counted only a few times. The second PCR ran about 6 to 11 cycles with a sample-barcoded 5' primer and J-beta primers. Every sample returned 2.5 million or more CDR3-containing paired-end reads. TCRdb itself ran the 5' RACE reads through MiXCR, one entry per CDR3 protein. The repertoire holds around 900,000 distinct CDR3 sequences, about 53% seen once, with 20% to 25% in the top ten.

The chain couples TRBV15 to TRBJ2-5; tentatively, D is TRBD2 (6 bases). This clonotype was sampled from a woman aged 60-75 years in good health. Sequences were obtained from blood. The CDR3 loop is CATSRDYGGQETQYF. DNA of the CDR3: TGTGCCACCAGCAGAGATTACGGAGGGCAAGAGACCCAGTACTTC.